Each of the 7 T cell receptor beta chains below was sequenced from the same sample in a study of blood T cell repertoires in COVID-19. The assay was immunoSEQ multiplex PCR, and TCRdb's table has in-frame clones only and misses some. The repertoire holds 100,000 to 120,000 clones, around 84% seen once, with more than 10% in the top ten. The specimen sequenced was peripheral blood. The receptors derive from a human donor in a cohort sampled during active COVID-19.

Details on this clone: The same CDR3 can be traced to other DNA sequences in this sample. The CDR3 region has the DNA TGTGCCAGCAGTTTAGGAGGTTTCCCATATGGCTACACCTTC. This codes for CASSLGGFPYGYTF. The chain links TRBV27 to TRBJ1-2; D gene ambiguous. Trimming removed 2 bases at V and 5 bases at J, with 12 bases between. The length of the CDR3 is 14 residues. Germline V gives CDR1 MNHEY, CDR2 SMNVEV (reference sequence).

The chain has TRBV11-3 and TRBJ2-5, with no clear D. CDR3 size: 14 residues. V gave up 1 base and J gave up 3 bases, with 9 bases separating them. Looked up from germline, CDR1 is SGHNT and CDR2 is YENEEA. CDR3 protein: CASSLAFPKETQYF. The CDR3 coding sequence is TGTGCCAGCAGCTTAGCCTTTCCTAAAGAGACCCAGTACTTC.

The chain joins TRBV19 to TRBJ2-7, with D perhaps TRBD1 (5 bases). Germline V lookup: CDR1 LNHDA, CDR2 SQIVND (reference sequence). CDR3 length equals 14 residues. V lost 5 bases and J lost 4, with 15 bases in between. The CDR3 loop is CASSDPGQGYEQYF. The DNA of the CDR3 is TGTGCCAGTAGTGATCCCGGACAAGGATACGAGCAGTACTTC.

CDR3 in amino acids: CASRSGQGEQPQHF. The CDR3 region has the DNA TGTGCCAGCAGATCGGGACAGGGTGAACAGCCCCAGCATTTT. The chain couples TRBV6-6 to TRBJ1-5; the match to TRBD1 covers 9 bases. Trimming cost V 6 bases and J 7 bases; bases outside gene matches: 7. Germline V gene data show CDR1 as MNHNY and CDR2 as SVGAGI (reference sequence). The CDR3 has 14 amino acids.

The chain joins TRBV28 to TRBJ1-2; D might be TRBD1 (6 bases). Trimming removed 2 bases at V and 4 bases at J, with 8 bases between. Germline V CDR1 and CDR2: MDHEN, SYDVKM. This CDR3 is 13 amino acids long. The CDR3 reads CASSLRGFYGYTF. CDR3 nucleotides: TGTGCCAGCAGTTTAAGGGGGTTCTATGGCTACACCTTC.

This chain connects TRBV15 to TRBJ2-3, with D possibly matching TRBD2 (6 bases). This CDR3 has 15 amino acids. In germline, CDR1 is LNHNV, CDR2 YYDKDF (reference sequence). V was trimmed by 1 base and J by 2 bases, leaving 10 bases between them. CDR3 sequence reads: CATSRAGTHTDTQYF. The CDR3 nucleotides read TGTGCCACCAGCAGAGCTGGGACTCACACAGATACGCAGTATTTT.

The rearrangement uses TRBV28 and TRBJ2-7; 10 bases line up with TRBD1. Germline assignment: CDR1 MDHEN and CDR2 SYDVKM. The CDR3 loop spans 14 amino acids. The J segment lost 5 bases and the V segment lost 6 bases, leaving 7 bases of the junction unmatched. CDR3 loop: CASRAPGTGDEQYF. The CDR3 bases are TGTGCCAGCAGAGCCCCCGGGACAGGGGACGAGCAGTACTTC.